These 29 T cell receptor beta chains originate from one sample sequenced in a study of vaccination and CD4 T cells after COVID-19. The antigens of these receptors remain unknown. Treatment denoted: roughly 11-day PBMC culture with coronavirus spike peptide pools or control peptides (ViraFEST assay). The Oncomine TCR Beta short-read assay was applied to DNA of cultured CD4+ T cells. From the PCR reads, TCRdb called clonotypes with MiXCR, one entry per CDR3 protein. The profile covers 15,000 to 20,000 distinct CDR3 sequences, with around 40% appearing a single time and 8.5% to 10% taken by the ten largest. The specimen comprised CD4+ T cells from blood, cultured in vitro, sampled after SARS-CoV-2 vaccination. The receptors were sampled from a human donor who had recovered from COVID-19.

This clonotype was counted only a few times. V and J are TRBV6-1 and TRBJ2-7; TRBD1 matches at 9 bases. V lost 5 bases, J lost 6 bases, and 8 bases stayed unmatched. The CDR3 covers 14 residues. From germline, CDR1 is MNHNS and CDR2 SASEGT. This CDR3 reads CASSPSGQGREQYF. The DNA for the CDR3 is TGTGCCAGCAGTCCGTCGGGACAGGGACGCGAGCAGTACTTC.

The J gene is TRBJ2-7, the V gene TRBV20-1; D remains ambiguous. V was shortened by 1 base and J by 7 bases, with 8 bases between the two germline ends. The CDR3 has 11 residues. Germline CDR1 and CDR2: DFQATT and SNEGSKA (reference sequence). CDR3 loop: CSARVVGEQYF. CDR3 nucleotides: TGCAGTGCTAGAGTAGTTGGGGAGCAGTACTTC.

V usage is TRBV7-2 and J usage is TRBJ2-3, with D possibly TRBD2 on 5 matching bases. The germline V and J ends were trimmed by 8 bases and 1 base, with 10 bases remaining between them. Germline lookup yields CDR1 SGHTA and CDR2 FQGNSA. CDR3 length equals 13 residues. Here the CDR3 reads CASRTGGTDTQYF. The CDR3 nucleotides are TGTGCCAGCCGGACTGGCGGCACAGATACGCAGTATTTT.

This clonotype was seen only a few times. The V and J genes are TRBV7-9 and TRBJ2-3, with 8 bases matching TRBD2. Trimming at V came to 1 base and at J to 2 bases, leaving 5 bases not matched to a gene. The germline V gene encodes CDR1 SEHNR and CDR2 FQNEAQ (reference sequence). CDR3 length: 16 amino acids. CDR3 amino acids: CASSLGGGPYTDTQYF. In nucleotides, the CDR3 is TGTGCCAGCAGCTTAGGCGGGGGGCCCTACACAGATACGCAGTATTTT.

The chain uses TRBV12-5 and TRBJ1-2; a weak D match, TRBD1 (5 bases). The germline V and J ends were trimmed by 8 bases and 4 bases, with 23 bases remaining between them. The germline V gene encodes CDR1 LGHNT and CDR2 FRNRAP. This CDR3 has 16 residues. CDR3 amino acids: CASSRDWDVWRYGYTF. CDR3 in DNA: TGTGCTAGTTCCCGGGACTGGGACGTTTGGCGCTATGGCTACACCTTC.

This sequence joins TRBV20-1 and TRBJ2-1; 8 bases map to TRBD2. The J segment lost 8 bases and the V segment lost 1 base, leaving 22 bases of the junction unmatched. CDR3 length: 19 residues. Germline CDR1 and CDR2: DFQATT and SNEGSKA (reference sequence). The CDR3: CSARVKSPLGGRSTHEQFF. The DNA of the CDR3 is TGCAGTGCTAGAGTTAAAAGCCCCCTAGGCGGGAGGTCTACCCATGAGCAGTTCTTC.

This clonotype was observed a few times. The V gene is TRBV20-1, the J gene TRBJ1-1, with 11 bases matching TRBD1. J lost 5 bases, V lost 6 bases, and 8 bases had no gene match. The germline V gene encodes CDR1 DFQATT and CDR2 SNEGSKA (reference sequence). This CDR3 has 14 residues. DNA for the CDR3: TGCAGTGCCAGTCCGGGACAGGGGGTTACTGAAGCTTTCTTT. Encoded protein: CSASPGQGVTEAFF.

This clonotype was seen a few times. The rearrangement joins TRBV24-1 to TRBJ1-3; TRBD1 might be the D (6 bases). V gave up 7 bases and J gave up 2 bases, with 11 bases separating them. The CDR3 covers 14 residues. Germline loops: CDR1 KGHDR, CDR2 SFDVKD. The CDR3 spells CATSSGQTGNTIYF. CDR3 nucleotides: TGTGCCACCAGCTCGGGACAAACTGGAAACACCATATATTTT.

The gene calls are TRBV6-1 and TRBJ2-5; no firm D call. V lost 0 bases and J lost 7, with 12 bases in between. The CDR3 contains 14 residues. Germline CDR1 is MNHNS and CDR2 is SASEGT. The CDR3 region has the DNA TGTGCCAGCAGTGAAGCGACCCCCCGAGGGACCCAGTACTTC. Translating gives CASSEATPRGTQYF.

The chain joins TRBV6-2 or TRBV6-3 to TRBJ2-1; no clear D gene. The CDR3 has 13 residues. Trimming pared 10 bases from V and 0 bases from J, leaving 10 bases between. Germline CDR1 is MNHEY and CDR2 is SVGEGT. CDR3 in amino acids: CAISINSYNEQFF. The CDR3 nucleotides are TGTGCCATTTCAATTAACTCCTACAATGAGCAGTTCTTC.

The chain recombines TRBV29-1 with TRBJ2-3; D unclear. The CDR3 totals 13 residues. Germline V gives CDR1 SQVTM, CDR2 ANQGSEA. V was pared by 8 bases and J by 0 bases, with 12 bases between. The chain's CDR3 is CSSKTTSTDTQYF. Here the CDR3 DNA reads TGCAGCTCTAAGACCACTAGCACAGATACGCAGTATTTT.

The CDR3 DNA reads TGTGCCAGCAGCGTGAATACCGGGACAGGGGGAAGAGGAAACACCATATATTTT. This translates into CASSVNTGTGGRGNTIYF. The chain joins TRBV7-9 to TRBJ1-3, with 11 bases lining up with TRBD1. Germline CDR1 SEHNR, CDR2 FQNEAQ (reference sequence). The V gene end was trimmed by 5 bases and the J gene end by 4 bases; junction bases not matched to a gene: 13. The CDR3 length is 18 residues.

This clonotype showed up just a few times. The CDR3 region has the DNA TGCAGTGCTAGAAGCCCGCTAGCGGGAGTAATCGAGCAGTACTTC. Protein product: CSARSPLAGVIEQYF. The V gene is TRBV20-1, the J gene TRBJ2-7; 10 positions agree with TRBD2. This CDR3 contains 15 residues. Trimming took 2 bases from V and 6 from J; bases not matched to a gene: 10. Germline CDR1 and CDR2: DFQATT and SNEGSKA (reference sequence).

CDR3 sequence reads: CASGFGVNQPQHF. CDR3 bases: TGTGCTAGTGGTTTCGGGGTAAATCAGCCCCAGCATTTT. V usage is TRBV12-5 and J usage is TRBJ1-5; D gene ambiguous. The CDR3 totals 13 residues. Germline assignment: CDR1 LGHNT and CDR2 FRNRAP. V was cut by 3 bases and J by 4 bases, with 7 bases left in between.

The CDR3 nucleotides read TGCAGCGTTGGGGCTTGGAGTGACGAGCAGTTCTTC. This translates into CSVGAWSDEQFF. The rearrangement uses TRBV29-1 and TRBJ2-1; D is ambiguous. In germline, CDR1 is SQVTM, CDR2 ANQGSEA. Trimming took 4 bases from V and 10 from J, leaving 14 bases between them. The CDR3 length is 12 residues.

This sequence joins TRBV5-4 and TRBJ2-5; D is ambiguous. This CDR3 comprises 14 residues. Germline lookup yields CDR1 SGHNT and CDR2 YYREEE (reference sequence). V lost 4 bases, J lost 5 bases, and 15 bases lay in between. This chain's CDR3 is CASSPSVSTETQYF. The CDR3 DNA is TGTGCCAGCAGCCCGTCTGTGAGTACGGAGACCCAGTACTTC.

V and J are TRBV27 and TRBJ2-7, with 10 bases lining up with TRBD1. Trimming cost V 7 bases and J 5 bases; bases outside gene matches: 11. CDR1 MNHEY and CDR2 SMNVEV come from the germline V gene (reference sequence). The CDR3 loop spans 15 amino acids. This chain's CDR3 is CASKPRGQGFDEQYF. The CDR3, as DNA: TGTGCCAGCAAACCCCGGGGACAGGGGTTCGACGAGCAGTACTTC.

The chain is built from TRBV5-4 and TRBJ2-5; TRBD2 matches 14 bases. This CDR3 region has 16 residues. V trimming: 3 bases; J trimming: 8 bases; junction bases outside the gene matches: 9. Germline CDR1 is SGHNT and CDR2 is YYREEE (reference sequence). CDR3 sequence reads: CASSYDGLAGGATQYF. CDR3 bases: TGTGCCAGCAGCTACGATGGACTAGCGGGGGGAGCTACCCAGTACTTC.

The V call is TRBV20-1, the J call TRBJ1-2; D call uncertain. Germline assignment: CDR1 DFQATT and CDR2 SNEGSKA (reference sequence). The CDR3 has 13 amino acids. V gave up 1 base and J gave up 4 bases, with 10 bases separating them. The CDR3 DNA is TGCAGTGCTAGAGCTGCCAGCGTCTATGGCTACACCTTC. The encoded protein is CSARAASVYGYTF.

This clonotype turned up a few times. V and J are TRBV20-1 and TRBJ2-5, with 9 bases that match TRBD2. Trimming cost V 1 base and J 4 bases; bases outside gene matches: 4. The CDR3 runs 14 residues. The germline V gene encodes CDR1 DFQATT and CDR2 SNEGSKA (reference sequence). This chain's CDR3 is CSARASGMGETQYF. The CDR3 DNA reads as TGCAGTGCTAGAGCTAGCGGGATGGGAGAGACCCAGTACTTC.

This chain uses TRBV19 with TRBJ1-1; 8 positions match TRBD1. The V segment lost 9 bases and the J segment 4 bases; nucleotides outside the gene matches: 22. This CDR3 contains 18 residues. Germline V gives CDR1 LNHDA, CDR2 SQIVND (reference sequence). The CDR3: CASRDRRTGIPFGTEAFF. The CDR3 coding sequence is TGTGCCAGCCGTGACCGCCGGACAGGGATCCCGTTTGGCACTGAAGCTTTCTTT.

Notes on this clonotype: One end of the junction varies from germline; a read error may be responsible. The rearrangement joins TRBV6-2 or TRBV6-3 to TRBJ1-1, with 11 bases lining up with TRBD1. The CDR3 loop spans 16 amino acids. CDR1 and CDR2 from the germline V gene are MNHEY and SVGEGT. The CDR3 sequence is CASSLSRDRGNTEAFF. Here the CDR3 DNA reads TGTGCCAGCAGCTTGAGCCGGGACAGGGGGAACACTGAGGCTTTCTTT.

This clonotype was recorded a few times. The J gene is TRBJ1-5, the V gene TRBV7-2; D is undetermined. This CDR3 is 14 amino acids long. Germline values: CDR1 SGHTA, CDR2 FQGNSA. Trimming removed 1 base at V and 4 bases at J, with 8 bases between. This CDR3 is CASSLVSQNQPQHF. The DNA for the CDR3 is TGTGCCAGCAGCTTAGTGTCCCAAAATCAGCCCCAGCATTTT.

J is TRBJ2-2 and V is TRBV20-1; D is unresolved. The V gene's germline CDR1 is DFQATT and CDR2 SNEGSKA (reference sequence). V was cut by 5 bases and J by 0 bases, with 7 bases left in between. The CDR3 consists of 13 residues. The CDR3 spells CSASDTNTGELFF. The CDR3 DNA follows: TGCAGTGCTTCTGACACGAACACCGGGGAGCTGTTTTTT.

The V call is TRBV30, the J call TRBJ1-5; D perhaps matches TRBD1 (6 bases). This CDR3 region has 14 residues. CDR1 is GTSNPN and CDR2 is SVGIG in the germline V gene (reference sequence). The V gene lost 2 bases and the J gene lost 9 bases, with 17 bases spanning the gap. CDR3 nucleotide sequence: TGTGCCTGGAGTCCTCGTGGGGGGCTCGGGCCCCAGCATTTT. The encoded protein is CAWSPRGGLGPQHF.

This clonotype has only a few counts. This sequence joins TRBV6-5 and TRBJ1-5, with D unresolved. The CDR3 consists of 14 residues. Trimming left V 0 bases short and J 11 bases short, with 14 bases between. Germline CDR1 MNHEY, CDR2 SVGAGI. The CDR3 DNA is TGTGCCAGCAGTTACTCCAAAATTATATCAGCCCAGCATTTT. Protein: CASSYSKIISAQHF.

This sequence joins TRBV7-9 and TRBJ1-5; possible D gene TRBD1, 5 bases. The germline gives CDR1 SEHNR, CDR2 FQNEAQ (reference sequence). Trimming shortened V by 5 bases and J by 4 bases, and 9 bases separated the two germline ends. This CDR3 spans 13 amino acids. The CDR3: CASSREGNQPQHF. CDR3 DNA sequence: TGTGCCAGCAGCCGAGAGGGGAATCAGCCCCAGCATTTT.

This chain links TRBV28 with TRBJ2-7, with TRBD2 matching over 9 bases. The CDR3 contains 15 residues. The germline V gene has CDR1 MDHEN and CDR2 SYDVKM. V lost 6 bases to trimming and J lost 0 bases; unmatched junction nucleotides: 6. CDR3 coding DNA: TGTGCCAGCAGCCGACTAGCGGTTTACTCCTACGAGCAGTACTTC. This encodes CASSRLAVYSYEQYF.

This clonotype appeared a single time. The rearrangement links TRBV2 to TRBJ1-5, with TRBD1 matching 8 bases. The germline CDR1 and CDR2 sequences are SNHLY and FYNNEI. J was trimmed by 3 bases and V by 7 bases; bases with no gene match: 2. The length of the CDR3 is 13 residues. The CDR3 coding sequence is TGTGCCAGCACGACAGGGGTCAATCAGCCCCAGCATTTT. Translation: CASTTGVNQPQHF.